The 20 T cell receptor beta chains below all came from one sample that was sequenced in a study of blood T cell repertoires in COVID-19 (dated by TCRdb to 2020 to 2022). Libraries were constructed by the immunoSEQ multiplex PCR assay. What TCRdb holds here is the immuneACCESS table cut down to in-frame rearrangements. Part of the clones is not present; checked against another copy, under half of the missing clones reflect an unresolved V gene, and the others are unexplained. Present in this sample are about 230,000 clones, approximately 85% of which were seen just once. The ten largest clones add up to around 0.98% of the sample. The source material was peripheral blood. The receptor source for this set is a man aged 35-49 years with acute or convalescent COVID-19.

This clone showed up just a few times. This chain uses TRBV9 with TRBJ1-5; weak D call: TRBD1 (6 bases). The CDR3 has 18 amino acids. V gave up 4 bases and J gave up 0 bases, with 20 bases separating them. Germline lookup yields CDR1 SGDLS and CDR2 YYNGEE. In DNA form, the CDR3 reads TGTGCCAGCAGCCTGGACATTGGGGGCCACCTTAGCAATCAGCCCCAGCATTTT. Its protein is CASSLDIGGHLSNQPQHF.

The chain joins TRBV24-1 to TRBJ1-5; D is undetermined. CDR3 length equals 14 residues. V gave up 4 bases and J gave up 6 bases, with 12 bases separating them. CDR1 and CDR2 (germline): KGHDR, SFDVKD. The CDR3, as DNA: TGTGCCACCAGTGACCTACAGAATGGTCAGCCCCAGCATTTT. This codes for CATSDLQNGQPQHF.

This clone came up once. CDR3 sequence: CAVAGLAGGSYNEQFF. The DNA of the CDR3 is TGTGCCGTAGCCGGACTAGCGGGGGGCTCCTACAATGAGCAGTTCTTC. This chain uses TRBV24-1 with TRBJ2-1; 14 bases match TRBD2. The CDR3 contains 16 residues. Trimming at V came to 12 bases and at J to 0 bases, leaving 6 bases not matched to a gene. Germline V gene data show CDR1 as KGHDR and CDR2 as SFDVKD.

Here the CDR3 DNA reads TGCGCCAGCAGCCTAGACAGGAATGGCTACACCTTC. It is translated as CASSLDRNGYTF. The chain joins TRBV5-1 to TRBJ1-2, with D tentatively TRBD1 (6 bases). The length of the CDR3 is 12 residues. Trimming stripped 4 bases from V and 6 bases from J, with 10 bases between. The germline CDR1 and CDR2 sequences are SGHRS and YFSETQ.

The chain uses TRBV7-9 and TRBJ2-2, with D possibly TRBD1 on 6 matching bases. The CDR3 is 13 residues long. V lost 5 bases and J 7 bases, leaving 11 bases between the germline ends. Germline CDR1 and CDR2: SEHNR and FQNEAQ (reference sequence). The CDR3 DNA is TGTGCCAGCAGCCGCAGGGGTGACGGGGAGCTGTTTTTT. This translates into CASSRRGDGELFF.

The chain links TRBV28 to TRBJ1-5, with D unclear. The germline CDR1 and CDR2 sequences are MDHEN and SYDVKM. Trimming shortened V by 3 bases and J by 2 bases, and 5 bases separated the two germline ends. The CDR3 consists of 13 residues. CDR3 residues: CASSFSGNQPQHF. The CDR3 region has the DNA TGTGCCAGCAGTTTTTCCGGCAATCAGCCCCAGCATTTT.

The gene calls are TRBV6-5 and TRBJ2-1; 7 nucleotides line up with TRBD2. The CDR3 has 11 amino acids. Trimming cost V 6 bases and J 10 bases; bases outside gene matches: 3. Looked up from germline, CDR1 is MNHEY and CDR2 is SVGAGI. The CDR3: CASSWGGEQFF. In nucleotides, the CDR3 is TGTGCCAGCAGCTGGGGGGGGGAGCAGTTCTTC.

J is TRBJ1-2 and V is TRBV6-5; 9 positions match TRBD1. The CDR3 spans 13 residues. Germline CDR1 reads MNHEY; CDR2 reads SVGAGI. V lost 7 bases to trimming and J lost 8 bases; unmatched junction nucleotides: 8. The CDR3 region is CASNSGTGKGYTF. The CDR3 DNA follows: TGTGCCAGCAACTCAGGGACAGGGAAAGGCTACACCTTC.

This clone was observed a few times. The chain employs TRBV6-5 and TRBJ1-2; TRBD1 matches 7 bases. Germline V gene lookup returns CDR1 MNHEY and CDR2 SVGAGI. CDR3 length: 12 amino acids. The V gene end was trimmed by 6 bases and the J gene end by 5 bases; junction bases not matched to a gene: 3. CDR3 in amino acids: CASRGQAYGYTF. CDR3 coding DNA: TGTGCCAGCAGAGGACAGGCTTATGGCTACACCTTC.

The chain has TRBV19 and TRBJ1-1; unclear D gene. CDR3 size: 13 residues. The V end was cut by 1 base, the J end by 4 bases, with 7 bases between. Germline V gives CDR1 LNHDA, CDR2 SQIVND (reference sequence). The DNA of the CDR3 is TGTGCCAGTAGTATAGGGCTGTTCACTGAAGCTTTCTTT. Protein: CASSIGLFTEAFF.

Concerning this clone: The sample carries other DNA sequences with the same CDR3. The chain employs TRBV19 and TRBJ1-5; 10 nucleotides match TRBD1. This CDR3 region has 13 residues. In germline, CDR1 is LNHDA, CDR2 SQIVND (reference sequence). Losses at the gene ends were 7 bases for V and 4 bases for J; bases not matched to a gene: 1. CDR3 residues: CASKDRGNQPQHF. Here the CDR3 DNA reads TGTGCCAGTAAGGACAGGGGGAATCAGCCCCAGCATTTT.

This clone appeared a single time. CDR3 region: CASSYLSSTDTQYF. The DNA of the CDR3 is TGTGCCAGCAGTTACCTTTCTAGCACAGATACGCAGTATTTT. The J gene is TRBJ2-3, the V gene TRBV6-2 or TRBV6-3, with D uncertain. V gave up 2 bases and J gave up 0 bases, with 6 bases separating them. CDR3 size: 14 residues. Germline V CDR1 and CDR2: MNHEY, SVGEGT.

CDR3 sequence: CASSPISGGTDTQYF. The CDR3 nucleotides read TGTGCCAGCAGCCCCATTAGCGGGGGGACAGATACGCAGTATTTT. V is TRBV5-5 and J is TRBJ2-3, with 10 bases matching TRBD2. J gave up 3 bases and V 4 bases, and 5 bases lay outside the gene matches. The CDR3 spans 15 residues. CDR1 SGHKS and CDR2 YYEKEE come from the germline V gene (reference sequence).

Turning to this clone: Other nucleotide sequences from this sample produce the same CDR3. The chain's CDR3 is CASSPGQPSYEQYF. In DNA form, the CDR3 reads TGTGCCAGCTCACCAGGACAACCCTCCTACGAGCAGTACTTC. The rearrangement joins TRBV18 to TRBJ2-7, with D maybe TRBD1 (5 bases). Germline V gene sequence: CDR1 KGHSH, CDR2 LQKENI. The CDR3 has 14 residues. V was shortened by 2 bases and J by 0 bases, with 8 bases between the two germline ends.

The chain is built from TRBV5-5 and TRBJ1-5, with 9 bases lining up with TRBD1. The junction had 8 bases not matched to a gene; V was cut back by 7 bases and J by 0 bases. The CDR3 is 16 amino acids. From germline, CDR1 is SGHKS and CDR2 YYEKEE (reference sequence). Here the CDR3 DNA reads TGTGCCAGCGCACCACAGGGGGCTAATAGCAATCAGCCCCAGCATTTT. Protein sequence: CASAPQGANSNQPQHF.

This sequence joins TRBV6-5 and TRBJ2-3; 8 bases align to TRBD1. The CDR3 totals 16 residues. V was pared by 3 bases and J by 1 base, with 6 bases of the junction left unmatched. Germline CDR1 MNHEY, CDR2 SVGAGI. CDR3 sequence (DNA): TGTGCCAGCAGTTATCAGGGGGCGCTTGGCACAGATACGCAGTATTTT. It specifies CASSYQGALGTDTQYF.

In this sample, this clone turned up once. The V and J genes are TRBV7-2 and TRBJ1-5; D not resolved. The CDR3 extends over 13 amino acids. CDR1 is SGHTA and CDR2 is FQGNSA in the germline V gene. Trimming removed 4 bases from V and 0 bases from J, with 4 bases in between. The CDR3: CASSSSSNQPQHF. The CDR3 bases are TGTGCCAGCAGCTCCTCTAGCAATCAGCCCCAGCATTTT. The full variable domain, completed using reference TRBV7-2 and TRBJ1-5, is GAGVSQSPSNKVTEKGKDVELRCDPISGHTALYWYRQSLGQGLEFLIYFQGNSAPDKSGLPSDRFSAERTGGSVSTLTIQRTQQEDSAVYLCASSSSSNQPQHFGDGTRLSIL.

J is TRBJ1-2 and V is TRBV7-8; unclear D gene. V was clipped by 4 bases and J by 0 bases, with 24 bases between them. The length of the CDR3 is 19 residues. The germline V gene encodes CDR1 SGHVS and CDR2 FQNEAQ. The CDR3 DNA reads TGTGCCAGCAGCTCCCCATTAGGGAGAGATACCAAAGCTAACTATGGCTACACCTTC. It yields the protein CASSSPLGRDTKANYGYTF.

This sequence joins TRBV5-1 and TRBJ2-3; 11 nucleotides match TRBD1. The CDR3 is 15 residues long. J lost 3 bases, V lost 4 bases, and 4 bases had no gene match. Germline V CDR1 and CDR2: SGHRS, YFSETQ. The CDR3 DNA is TGCGCCAGCAGCCTAGGGACAGGGGGAACAGATACGCAGTATTTT. Translating it yields CASSLGTGGTDTQYF.

In its sample, this clone was seen once. This chain links TRBV18 with TRBJ2-7; D not resolved. From germline, CDR1 is KGHSH and CDR2 LQKENI. The CDR3 totals 13 residues. V was shortened by 1 base and J by 0 bases, with 4 bases between the two germline ends. This CDR3 reads CASSPQSSYEQYF. The CDR3 DNA sequence: TGTGCCAGCTCACCACAGAGCTCCTACGAGCAGTACTTC.